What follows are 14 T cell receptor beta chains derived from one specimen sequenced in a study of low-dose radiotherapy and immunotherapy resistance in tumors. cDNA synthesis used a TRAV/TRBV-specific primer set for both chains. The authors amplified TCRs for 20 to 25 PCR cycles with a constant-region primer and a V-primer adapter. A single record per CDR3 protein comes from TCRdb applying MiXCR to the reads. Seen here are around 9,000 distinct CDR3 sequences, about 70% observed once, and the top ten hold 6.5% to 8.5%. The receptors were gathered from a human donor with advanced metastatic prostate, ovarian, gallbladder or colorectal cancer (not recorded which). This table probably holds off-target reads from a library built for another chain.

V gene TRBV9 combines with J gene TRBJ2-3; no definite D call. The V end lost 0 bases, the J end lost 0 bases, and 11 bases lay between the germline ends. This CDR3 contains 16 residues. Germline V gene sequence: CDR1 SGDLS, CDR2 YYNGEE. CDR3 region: CASSVELPISTDTQYF. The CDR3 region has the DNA TGTGCCAGCAGCGTAGAACTACCAATTAGCACAGATACGCAGTATTTT.

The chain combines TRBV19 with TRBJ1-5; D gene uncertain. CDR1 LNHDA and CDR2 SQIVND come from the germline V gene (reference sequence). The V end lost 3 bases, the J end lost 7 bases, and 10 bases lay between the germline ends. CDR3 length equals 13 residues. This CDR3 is CASSIKGRQPQHF. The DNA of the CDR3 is TGTGCCAGTAGTATTAAGGGAAGACAGCCCCAGCATTTT.

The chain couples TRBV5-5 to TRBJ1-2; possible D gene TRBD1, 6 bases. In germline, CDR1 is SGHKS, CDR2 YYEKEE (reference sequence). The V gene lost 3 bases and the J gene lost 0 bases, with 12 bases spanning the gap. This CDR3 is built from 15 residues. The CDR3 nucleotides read TGTGCCAGCAGCTCGCCCCGACAGGCTAACTATGGCTACACCTTC. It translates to CASSSPRQANYGYTF.

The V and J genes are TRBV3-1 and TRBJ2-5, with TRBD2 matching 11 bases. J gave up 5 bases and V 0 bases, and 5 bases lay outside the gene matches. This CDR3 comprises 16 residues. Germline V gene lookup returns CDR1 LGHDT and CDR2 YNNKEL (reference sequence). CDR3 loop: CASSQELASGRETQYF. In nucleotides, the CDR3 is TGTGCCAGCAGCCAAGAACTGGCTAGCGGGAGGGAGACCCAGTACTTC.

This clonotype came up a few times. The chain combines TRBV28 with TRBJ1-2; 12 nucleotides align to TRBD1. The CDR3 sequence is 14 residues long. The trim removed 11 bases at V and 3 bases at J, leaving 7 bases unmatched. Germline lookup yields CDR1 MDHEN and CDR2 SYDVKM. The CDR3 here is CAPPGQGADYGYTF. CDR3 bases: TGTGCCCCCCCGGGACAGGGGGCTGACTATGGCTACACCTTC.

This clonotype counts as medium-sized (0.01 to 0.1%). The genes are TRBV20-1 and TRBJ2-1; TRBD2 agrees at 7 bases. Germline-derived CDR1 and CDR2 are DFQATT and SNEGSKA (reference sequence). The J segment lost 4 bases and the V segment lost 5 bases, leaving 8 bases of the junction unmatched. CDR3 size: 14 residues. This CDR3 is CSASNSGVYNEQFF. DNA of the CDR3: TGCAGTGCTTCTAACAGCGGGGTATACAATGAGCAGTTCTTC.

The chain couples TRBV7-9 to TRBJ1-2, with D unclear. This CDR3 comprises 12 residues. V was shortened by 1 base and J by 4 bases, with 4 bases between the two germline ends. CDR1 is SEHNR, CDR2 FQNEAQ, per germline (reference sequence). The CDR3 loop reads CASSLGVYGYTF. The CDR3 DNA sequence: TGTGCCAGCAGCTTAGGAGTCTATGGCTACACCTTC.

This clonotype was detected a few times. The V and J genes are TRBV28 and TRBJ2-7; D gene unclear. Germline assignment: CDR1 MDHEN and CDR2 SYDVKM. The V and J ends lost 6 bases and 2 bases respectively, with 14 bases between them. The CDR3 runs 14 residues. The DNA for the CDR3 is TGTGCCAGCAGCCCGCGGAAGACCACCTACGAGCAGTACTTC. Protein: CASSPRKTTYEQYF.

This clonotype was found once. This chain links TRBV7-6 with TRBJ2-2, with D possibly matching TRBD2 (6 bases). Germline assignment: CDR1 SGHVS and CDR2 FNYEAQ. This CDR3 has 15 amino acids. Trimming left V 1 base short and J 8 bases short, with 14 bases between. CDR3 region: CASSLDAGSAGELFF. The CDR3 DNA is TGTGCCAGCAGCTTAGATGCGGGGTCAGCTGGGGAGCTGTTTTTT.

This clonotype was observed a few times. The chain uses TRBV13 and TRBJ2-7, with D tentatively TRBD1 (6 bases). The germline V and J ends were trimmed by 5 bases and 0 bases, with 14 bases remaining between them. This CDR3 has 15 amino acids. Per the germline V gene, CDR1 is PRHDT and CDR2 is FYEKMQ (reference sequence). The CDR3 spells CASSPSGTPSYEQYF. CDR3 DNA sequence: TGTGCCAGCAGCCCATCGGGGACACCCTCCTACGAGCAGTACTTC.

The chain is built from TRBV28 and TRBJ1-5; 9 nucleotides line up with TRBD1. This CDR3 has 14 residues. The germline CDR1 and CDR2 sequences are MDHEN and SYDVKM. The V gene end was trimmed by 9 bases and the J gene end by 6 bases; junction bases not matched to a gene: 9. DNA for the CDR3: TGTGCCAGTCTAGACAGGGGGATTACTCAGCCCCAGCATTTT. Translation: CASLDRGITQPQHF.

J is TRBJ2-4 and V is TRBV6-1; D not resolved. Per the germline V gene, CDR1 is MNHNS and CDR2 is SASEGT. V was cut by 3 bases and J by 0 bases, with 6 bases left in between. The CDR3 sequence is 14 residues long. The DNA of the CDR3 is TGTGCCAGCAGTGAGAGACTAGCCAAAAACATTCAGTACTTC. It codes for CASSERLAKNIQYF.

The CDR3 protein is CASSLEGYYEQYF. In DNA, the CDR3 is TGCGCCAGCAGCTTGGAGGGTTATTACGAGCAGTACTTC. The gene calls are TRBV5-1 and TRBJ2-7; D call uncertain. With 0 bases removed from V and 4 bases from J, the gap between germline ends came to 8 bases. Germline CDR1 reads SGHRS; CDR2 reads YFSETQ. CDR3 length: 13 amino acids.

The CDR3 DNA reads TGTGCCAGCAGCTTACACGGGACTAGTAAAACAGATACGCAGTATTTT. Its protein is CASSLHGTSKTDTQYF. The chain links TRBV14 to TRBJ2-3; TRBD2 agrees at 8 bases. The V and J ends lost 5 bases and 3 bases, in that order; junction bases with no gene match: 10. Germline loops: CDR1 SGHDN, CDR2 FVKESK. This CDR3 contains 16 residues.